Below, 7 T cell receptor beta chains from the same sample are listed, as sequenced in a study of blood T cell repertoires in COVID-19. Clones were read by immunoSEQ multiplex PCR, and TCRdb kept only the in-frame ones, dropping some. Here the sample spans about 230,000 clones, roughly 80% being singletons. Sequenced input: PBMCs or T cells enriched from blood (not recorded which). The receptor set was obtained from a man aged 55 to 70 who had recovered from COVID-19.

The CDR3 reads CASSGGPTSSYEQYF. For the CDR3, the DNA is TGTGCCAGCAGCGGGGGACCGACTAGCTCCTACGAGCAGTACTTC. The chain is built from TRBV7-9 and TRBJ2-7; D is perhaps TRBD2 (6 bases). This CDR3 has 15 amino acids. V dropped 5 bases and J dropped 0 bases, with 14 bases sitting between them. Germline V gene sequence: CDR1 SEHNR, CDR2 FQNEAQ (reference sequence).

This clone has a handful of counts. Other DNA sequences in this specimen translate into the identical CDR3. This sequence joins TRBV19 and TRBJ1-1; D call uncertain. This CDR3 spans 14 amino acids. Per the germline V gene, CDR1 is LNHDA and CDR2 is SQIVND (reference sequence). The ends were cut back, 3 bases at V and 3 bases at J, with 11 bases in the middle. This CDR3 is CASSIGFEDTEAFF. The CDR3 DNA sequence: TGTGCCAGTAGTATTGGGTTTGAGGACACTGAAGCTTTCTTT.

This sequence joins TRBV24-1 and TRBJ2-1; 7 positions match TRBD1. V dropped 7 bases and J dropped 10; count of bases not matched to a gene: 6. The CDR3 contains 12 residues. Germline V CDR1 and CDR2: KGHDR, SFDVKD. Written as DNA, the CDR3 is TGTGCCACCAGCCAGTTGACAGGGGAGCAGTTCTTC. Its translation: CATSQLTGEQFF.

This rearrangement joins TRBV7-2 to TRBJ1-2; D remains ambiguous. Germline V gene lookup returns CDR1 SGHTA and CDR2 FQGNSA. The CDR3 runs to 13 residues. V shed 0 bases and J shed 6 bases, with 8 bases lying between them. CDR3 loop: CASSLAPGDGYTF. DNA for the CDR3: TGTGCCAGCAGCTTAGCCCCCGGGGATGGCTACACCTTC.

This clone was observed a handful of times. This rearrangement joins TRBV29-1 to TRBJ1-1, with D perhaps matching TRBD1 (6 bases). The V end lost 0 bases, the J end lost 1 base, and 15 bases lay between the germline ends. Germline values: CDR1 SQVTM, CDR2 ANQGSEA. This CDR3 is 16 amino acids long. The CDR3 region is CSVEEQRGSGNTEAFF. The CDR3 DNA sequence: TGCAGCGTTGAAGAACAGAGGGGGTCGGGGAACACTGAAGCTTTCTTT.

The rearrangement joins TRBV7-2 to TRBJ1-1; D might be TRBD1 (6 bases). Deletions cut 5 bases from V and 4 bases from J, with 17 bases between. The CDR3 runs to 15 residues. Germline V gene data show CDR1 as SGHTA and CDR2 as FQGNSA. The CDR3 reads CASSRSGVWGTEAFF. CDR3 nucleotide sequence: TGTGCCAGCAGCCGCTCAGGGGTGTGGGGCACTGAAGCTTTCTTT.

The chain couples TRBV7-2 to TRBJ2-3, with 12 bases that match TRBD2. The CDR3 has 16 amino acids. V dropped 5 bases and J dropped 2; count of bases not matched to a gene: 5. Looked up from germline, CDR1 is SGHTA and CDR2 is FQGNSA. The CDR3 DNA reads as TGTGCCAGCAGCCCGCGACTAGCGGGGGCCACAGATACGCAGTATTTT. Amino acids: CASSPRLAGATDTQYF.